This entry describes one T cell receptor beta chain. Repertoires were generated with immunoSEQ multiplex PCR, while TCRdb's copy carries only in-frame clones and drops some. The repertoire holds tens of thousands of clones, with roughly 86% as singletons. The CDR3 contains 15 residues. The ends lost 7 bases at V and 3 bases at J; junction bases unmatched: 8. CDR1 and CDR2 from the germline V gene are LNHDA and SQIVND (reference sequence). The record originates from a study of blood T cell repertoires in COVID-19. Study background: Both acute and convalescent COVID-19 samples were obtained from the United States, Italy and Spain.

This rearrangement joins TRBV19 to TRBJ1-1, with TRBD1 matching over 10 bases. Sequencing was performed on peripheral blood. This clonotype was obtained from a woman in her seventies with acute or convalescent COVID-19. CDR3 DNA: TGTGCCAGTATCCGGACAGGGGGAGATCACACTGAAGCTTTCTTT. This translates into CASIRTGGDHTEAFF.